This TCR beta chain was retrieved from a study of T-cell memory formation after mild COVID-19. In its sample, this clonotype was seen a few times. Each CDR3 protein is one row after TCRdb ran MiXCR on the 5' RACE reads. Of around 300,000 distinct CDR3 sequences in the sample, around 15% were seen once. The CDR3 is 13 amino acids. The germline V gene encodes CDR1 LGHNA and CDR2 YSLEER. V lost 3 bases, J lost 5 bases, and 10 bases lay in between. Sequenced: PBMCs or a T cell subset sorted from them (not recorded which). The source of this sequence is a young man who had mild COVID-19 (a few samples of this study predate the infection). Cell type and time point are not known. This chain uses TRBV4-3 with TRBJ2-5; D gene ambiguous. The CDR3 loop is CASSQEARETQYF. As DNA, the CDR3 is TGCGCCAGCAGCCAGGAAGCGCGGGAGACCCAGTACTTC.